These 29 T cell receptor beta chains share one sample of origin, sequenced in a study of blood T cell repertoires in COVID-19. Sequencing was performed with immunoSEQ multiplex PCR; in TCRdb, only in-frame clones are kept and a portion is missing. In the table there are a few hundred thousand clones, over 80% of which are singletons. Sequencing input: peripheral blood. Receptors were obtained from a woman in her forties with acute or convalescent COVID-19.

The chain recombines TRBV9 with TRBJ1-1, with 11 positions matching TRBD1. CDR1 and CDR2 from the germline V gene are SGDLS and YYNGEE. The trim removed 4 bases at V and 8 bases at J, leaving 13 bases unmatched. The CDR3 has 16 residues. The DNA of the CDR3 is TGTGCCAGCAGCCCCCGGGGGGACAGGGGGGACGCGGAAGCTTTCTTT. This gives the protein CASSPRGDRGDAEAFF.

About this clone itself: This CDR3 is also generated by other DNA sequences in the sample. The V call is TRBV29-1, the J call TRBJ1-1; D remains ambiguous. The V end was cut by 4 bases, the J end by 2 bases, with 5 bases between. CDR1 and CDR2 from the germline V gene are SQVTM and ANQGSEA. This CDR3 is 11 amino acids long. The CDR3 nucleotides read TGCAGCGTTGGTACAAACACTGAAGCTTTCTTT. This gives the protein CSVGTNTEAFF.

The V gene is TRBV19, the J gene TRBJ1-5; D gene unclear. V lost 5 bases to trimming and J lost 4 bases, with 12 bases between them. CDR3 length: 14 amino acids. Germline CDR1 reads LNHDA; CDR2 reads SQIVND (reference sequence). This CDR3 reads CASSPTAVNQPQHF. The CDR3, as DNA: TGTGCCAGTAGTCCTACGGCGGTGAATCAGCCCCAGCATTTT. The full variable domain, with the rest looked up from reference TRBV19 and TRBJ1-5, is DGGITQSPKYLFRKEGQNVTLSCEQNLNHDAMYWYRQDPGQGLRLIYYSQIVNDFQKGDIAEGYSVSREKKESFPLTVTSAQKNPTAFYLCASSPTAVNQPQHFGDGTRLSIL.

The chain has TRBV29-1 and TRBJ1-1, with D perhaps matching TRBD1 (5 bases). Looked up from germline, CDR1 is SQVTM and CDR2 is ANQGSEA. The CDR3 runs 14 residues. The V gene lost 3 bases and the J gene lost 4 bases, with 15 bases spanning the gap. The CDR3 nucleotides read TGCAGCGTTGAGAGGGCCGCGGGGGGCACTGAAGCTTTCTTT. Amino acid sequence: CSVERAAGGTEAFF.

CDR3 protein: CASSRDRVAGANVLTF. The CDR3 region has the DNA TGTGCCAGCAGCCGGGACAGGGTAGCTGGGGCCAACGTCCTGACTTTC. V gene TRBV2 combines with J gene TRBJ2-6, with 9 bases matching TRBD1. V trimming: 6 bases; J trimming: 2 bases; junction bases outside the gene matches: 5. Germline CDR1 SNHLY, CDR2 FYNNEI. The CDR3 is 16 residues long.

This chain uses TRBV6-5 with TRBJ1-3; a weak D match, TRBD1 (6 bases). The CDR3 is 15 amino acids. V dropped 6 bases and J dropped 0 bases, with 12 bases sitting between them. Looked up from germline, CDR1 is MNHEY and CDR2 is SVGAGI. The chain's CDR3 is CASSPRGGSGNTIYF. In DNA form, the CDR3 reads TGTGCCAGCAGCCCCCGAGGGGGCTCTGGAAACACCATATATTTT.

The V call is TRBV6-5, the J call TRBJ1-1, with D unclear. The ends were cut back, 7 bases at V and 3 bases at J, with 12 bases in the middle. Germline values: CDR1 MNHEY, CDR2 SVGAGI. The CDR3 spans 13 residues. The CDR3 DNA sequence: TGTGCCAGCATGAAACCGGGGTACACTGAAGCTTTCTTT. Protein product: CASMKPGYTEAFF.

The V call is TRBV7-2, the J call TRBJ2-5; D perhaps matches TRBD2 (6 bases). Trimming pared 7 bases from V and 3 bases from J, leaving 15 bases between. The CDR3 runs to 14 residues. Germline CDR1 and CDR2: SGHTA and FQGNSA. The CDR3 is CASTARGGKETQYF. CDR3 in DNA: TGTGCCAGCACGGCCCGGGGCGGGAAAGAGACCCAGTACTTC.

The chain carries TRBV14 and TRBJ2-3, with D perhaps TRBD2 (6 bases). V lost 3 bases and J lost 2, with 15 bases in between. This CDR3 spans 16 amino acids. Per germline, CDR1 SGHDN and CDR2 FVKESK. This chain's CDR3 is CASSQVGSPLTDTQYF. DNA for the CDR3: TGTGCCAGCAGCCAGGTCGGGAGTCCACTCACAGATACGCAGTATTTT.

As DNA, the CDR3 is TGCGCCAGCAGCCCCACCCGGGACAGCCGAGGCTACACCTTC. It is translated as CASSPTRDSRGYTF. This chain uses TRBV10-1 with TRBJ1-2; TRBD1 agrees at 7 bases. The V and J ends lost 6 bases and 8 bases, in that order; junction bases with no gene match: 12. Germline V gene lookup returns CDR1 WNHNN and CDR2 SYGVQD (reference sequence). The CDR3 length is 14 residues.

V gene TRBV20-1 combines with J gene TRBJ1-5; D remains ambiguous. V was clipped by 3 bases and J by 7 bases, with 13 bases between them. CDR3 size: 13 residues. Germline-derived CDR1 and CDR2 are DFQATT and SNEGSKA (reference sequence). The DNA for the CDR3 is TGCAGTGCTAGTGGTCAGGTAGGCCAGCCCCAGCATTTT. It codes for CSASGQVGQPQHF.

A single count supports this clone. The CDR3 is CAMGDRAPNEQFF. As DNA, the CDR3 is TGTGCCATGGGGGACAGGGCTCCCAATGAGCAGTTCTTC. The chain couples TRBV10-3 to TRBJ2-1; 9 nucleotides match TRBD1. Germline assignment: CDR1 ENHRY and CDR2 SYGVKD. The CDR3 is 13 amino acids. The V gene end was trimmed by 9 bases and the J gene end by 6 bases; junction bases not matched to a gene: 6.

The genes are TRBV24-1 and TRBJ2-7; perhaps TRBD1 as D (5 bases). The germline CDR1 and CDR2 sequences are KGHDR and SFDVKD. This CDR3 comprises 14 residues. V gave up 4 bases and J gave up 5 bases, with 14 bases separating them. The CDR3 nucleotides are TGTGCCACCAGTGAACAAGACAGATGGGACGAGCAGTACGTC. Its protein product is CATSEQDRWDEQYV.

The gene calls are TRBV12-5 and TRBJ2-1; D might be TRBD1 (6 bases). From germline, CDR1 is LGHNT and CDR2 FRNRAP. The V end lost 4 bases, the J end lost 12 bases, and 19 bases lay between the germline ends. This CDR3 is 14 amino acids long. The chain's CDR3 is CASGYTDRLVGQFF. The CDR3 DNA reads as TGTGCTAGTGGTTACACCGACAGGTTAGTTGGGCAGTTCTTC.

V usage is TRBV11-2 and J usage is TRBJ1-1; maybe TRBD1 (5 bases). From germline, CDR1 is SGHAT and CDR2 FQNNGV. The CDR3 length is 14 residues. Trimming took 4 bases from V and 6 from J, leaving 15 bases between them. The CDR3 reads CASSSHFGGAEAFF. DNA of the CDR3: TGTGCCAGCAGCTCGCACTTCGGGGGGGCTGAAGCTTTCTTT.

This clone was counted a single time. The CDR3 DNA reads TGCGCCAGCAGCCCAAGGCCAGGGGCCTCTAACTATGGCTACACCTTC. Its protein product is CASSPRPGASNYGYTF. The V call is TRBV5-1, the J call TRBJ1-2; the D gene is possibly TRBD1 (6 bases). Deletions cut 4 bases from V and 0 bases from J, with 16 bases between. The length of the CDR3 is 16 residues. The germline gives CDR1 SGHRS, CDR2 YFSETQ.

The CDR3 nucleotides are TGTGCCAGCAGCTTCGGGACTAGCGCCTATGAGCAGTTCTTC. Amino acid sequence: CASSFGTSAYEQFF. The rearrangement links TRBV5-6 to TRBJ2-1, with 10 bases aligning to TRBD2. Germline-derived CDR1 and CDR2 are SGHDT and YYEEEE. V dropped 2 bases and J dropped 8; count of bases not matched to a gene: 4. The CDR3 is 14 amino acids. The full variable domain, with the rest looked up from reference TRBV5-6 and TRBJ2-1, is DAGVTQSPTHLIKTRGQQVTLRCSPKSGHDTVSWYQQALGQGPQFIFQYYEEEERQRGNFPDRFSGHQFPNYSSELNVNALLLGDSALYLCASSFGTSAYEQFFGPGTRLTVL.

The chain combines TRBV6-2 or TRBV6-3 with TRBJ2-3, with 15 positions matching TRBD2. Unmatched junction bases numbered 8, after V lost 4 bases and J lost 3 bases. CDR1 is MNHEY, CDR2 SVGEGT, per germline. The CDR3 loop spans 18 amino acids. CDR3 protein: CASSSRTSGGAATDTQYF. The CDR3 DNA reads as TGTGCCAGCAGTTCTCGGACTAGCGGGGGGGCCGCGACAGATACGCAGTATTTT.

The V gene is TRBV19, the J gene TRBJ1-6, with 7 bases matching TRBD1. The V gene's germline CDR1 is LNHDA and CDR2 SQIVND (reference sequence). The V segment lost 3 bases and the J segment 9 bases; nucleotides outside the gene matches: 5. The CDR3 loop spans 14 amino acids. The CDR3 here is CASSMVTGASPLHF. DNA of the CDR3: TGTGCCAGTAGTATGGTTACAGGGGCTTCACCCCTCCACTTT.

This rearrangement joins TRBV2 to TRBJ1-1, with 7 bases identical to TRBD1. This CDR3 has 15 amino acids. The junction had 9 bases not matched to a gene; V was cut back by 1 base and J by 7 bases. Germline values: CDR1 SNHLY, CDR2 FYNNEI. The CDR3 sequence is CASSEETTGWNEAFF. The CDR3, as DNA: TGTGCCAGCAGTGAAGAAACGACAGGGTGGAATGAAGCTTTCTTT.

The J gene is TRBJ1-4, the V gene TRBV3-1 (or the pseudogene TRBV3-2), with TRBD1 identical over 9 bases. Germline V CDR1 and CDR2: LGHDT, YNNKEL (reference sequence). The CDR3 length is 16 residues. The junction had 11 bases not matched to a gene; V was cut back by 4 bases and J by 8 bases. The CDR3 nucleotides read TGTGCCAGCAGCCGGGGGGTCGGGACAGGGTCGGAAAAACTGTTTTTT. This translates into CASSRGVGTGSEKLFF.

This chain uses TRBV5-5 with TRBJ1-2; 9 bases are shared with TRBD1. Trimming cost V 3 bases and J 5 bases; bases outside gene matches: 17. CDR1 SGHKS and CDR2 YYEKEE come from the germline V gene (reference sequence). This CDR3 comprises 18 residues. The CDR3 bases are TGTGCCAGCAGCTCCACCACCGGGACAGGGCTGATGTGGTATGGCTACACCTTC. Residues: CASSSTTGTGLMWYGYTF.

The chain recombines TRBV25-1 with TRBJ1-4; possible D gene TRBD1, 6 bases. The length of the CDR3 is 16 residues. V lost 3 bases and J lost 6, with 17 bases in between. CDR1 and CDR2 (germline): MGHDK, SYGVNS. The CDR3 nucleotides are TGTGCCAGCAGTGACCCCACGGGGGGCCGGGATGAAAAACTGTTTTTT. This translates into CASSDPTGGRDEKLFF.

In the case of this clone: This same CDR3 is encoded by further DNA sequences in the sample. CDR3 sequence reads: CAISTGQGNQPQHF. CDR3 coding DNA: TGTGCCATCAGCACCGGACAGGGGAATCAGCCCCAGCATTTT. V is TRBV10-3 and J is TRBJ1-5; TRBD1 aligns across 9 bases. CDR1 is ENHRY, CDR2 SYGVKD, per germline. V shed 6 bases and J 4 bases; nucleotides not matched to a gene: 4. This CDR3 has 14 amino acids.

V gene TRBV11-3 combines with J gene TRBJ1-6; D is possibly TRBD1 (6 bases). Looked up from germline, CDR1 is SGHNT and CDR2 is YENEEA. V lost 1 base to trimming and J lost 16 bases, with 17 bases between them. There are 14 residues in the CDR3. Written as DNA, the CDR3 is TGTGCCAGCAGCTTAGGGGGGCAGGGGACCCCTCTCCACTTT. It codes for CASSLGGQGTPLHF.

The chain couples TRBV5-1 to TRBJ1-2; tentative D call: TRBD1 (6 bases). Between the trimmed V and J ends, which lost 4 bases and 4 bases, there was a span of 11 bases. The CDR3 totals 13 residues. Germline loops: CDR1 SGHRS, CDR2 YFSETQ. The DNA of the CDR3 is TGCGCCAGCAGCCCCGGGGGGGCCTATGGCTACACCTTC. It yields the protein CASSPGGAYGYTF. Full variable domain (outside the CDR3, taken from reference TRBV5-1 and TRBJ1-2): KAGVTQTPRYLIKTRGQQVTLSCSPISGHRSVSWYQQTPGQGLQFLFEYFSETQRNKGNFPGRFSGRQFSNSRSEMNVSTLELGDSALYLCASSPGGAYGYTFGSGTRLTVV.

V is TRBV6-5 and J is TRBJ2-2, with a possible D match to TRBD2 (5 bases). V gave up 0 bases and J gave up 5 bases, with 10 bases separating them. Germline V lookup: CDR1 MNHEY, CDR2 SVGAGI. The CDR3 spans 15 residues. CDR3 protein: CASSYSNSATGELFF. In nucleotides, the CDR3 is TGTGCCAGCAGTTACTCCAATAGCGCGACCGGGGAGCTGTTTTTT.

This chain links TRBV2 with TRBJ1-6; D gene uncertain. V lost 6 bases to trimming and J lost 6 bases, with 12 bases between them. The germline V gene has CDR1 SNHLY and CDR2 FYNNEI. The CDR3 has 14 amino acids. This CDR3 reads CASREVPLNSPLHF. CDR3 DNA sequence: TGTGCCAGCAGAGAGGTGCCCCTTAATTCACCCCTCCACTTT. The whole variable domain, remainder taken from reference TRBV2 and TRBJ1-6, is EPEVTQTPSHQVTQMGQEVILRCVPISNHLYFYWYRQILGQKVEFLVSFYNNEISEKSEIFDDQFSVERPDGSNFTLKIRSTKLEDSAMYFCASREVPLNSPLHFGNGTRLTVT.

This rearrangement joins TRBV2 to TRBJ2-4; 7 bases align to TRBD1. The CDR3 loop spans 15 amino acids. Germline V gene sequence: CDR1 SNHLY, CDR2 FYNNEI. The V gene end was trimmed by 5 bases and the J gene end by 4 bases; junction bases not matched to a gene: 8. The CDR3 sequence: CASSPSGQWKNIQYF. DNA of the CDR3: TGTGCCAGCAGTCCGTCGGGACAGTGGAAAAACATTCAGTACTTC.